In this sample, the clone carrying this T cell receptor (beta chain) turned up a few times. The antigen is unknown. This sample stems from a study of cytomegalovirus exposure and HLA in healthy donors. Study outcomes and limitations: CMV serostatus was the only immune exposure information that was available. The authors confirmed in vitro that three CMV-associated chains were specific for CMV antigens.

The CDR3 covers 15 residues. Germline V gives CDR1 ENHRY, CDR2 SYGVKD. Losses at the gene ends were 6 bases for V and 1 base for J; bases not matched to a gene: 5. These donors counted as nominally healthy when sampled, but unrecorded immune exposures were likely. Primers: 60 Vbeta forward and 13 Jbeta reverse. Repertoires were generated with immunoSEQ multiplex PCR, while TCRdb's copy carries only in-frame clones and drops some. This table has about 150,000 clones, around 79% appearing once. The sample comprised PBMCs. This clonotype was sampled from a young man in good health and CMV-seronegative. The chain has TRBV10-3 and TRBJ2-7, with TRBD1 identical over 11 bases. CDR3 region: CAISQGQGGSYEQYF. CDR3 bases: TGTGCCATCAGCCAGGGACAGGGGGGGTCCTACGAGCAGTACTTC.